One and the same sample provided the 13 T cell receptor beta chains below, sequenced in a study of graft-versus-host responses after intestinal transplantation (dated by TCRdb to the early 2020s). These receptors' targets are unknown. In the paper's terms, the time point label means: cells obtained before transplantation from donor or recipient. The method behind the library was the immunoSEQ multiplex PCR assay. The table was pulled from immuneACCESS by TCRdb, which kept in-frame rearrangements only. Such tables lose some clones; where checked, under half of the loss comes from unresolved V genes, and the rest has no known cause. The sample has around 100,000 clones on record, 93% of them singletons. The ten largest make up around 1% of the sample. Material: unstimulated CD8+ T cells sorted from spleen or lymph node cells, obtained before intestinal transplant. Receptors originate from a human donor who received an intestinal transplant.

The genes are TRBV4-1 and TRBJ1-2; TRBD1 matches 8 bases. The CDR3 consists of 16 residues. The germline V gene encodes CDR1 MGHRA and CDR2 YSYEKL. After removal of 2 bases from V and 6 bases from J, the junction contained 11 bases not matched to a gene. The CDR3 here is CASSQSRTGNPNGYTF. The DNA of the CDR3 is TGCGCCAGCAGCCAATCCCGGACAGGGAACCCAAATGGCTACACCTTC.

The V call is TRBV7-9, the J call TRBJ2-7, with D possibly TRBD2 on 5 matching bases. The CDR3 is 14 residues long. The germline gives CDR1 SEHNR, CDR2 FQNEAQ (reference sequence). Trimming left V 2 bases short and J 0 bases short, with 8 bases between. CDR3 in amino acids: CASSLLGSSYEQYF. The CDR3 coding sequence is TGTGCCAGCAGCTTACTAGGGAGCTCCTACGAGCAGTACTTC.

This clone was counted once. The rearrangement uses TRBV7-6 and TRBJ1-1, with D uncertain. Germline CDR1 and CDR2: SGHVS and FNYEAQ. CDR3 length: 11 amino acids. Trimming removed 5 bases from V and 8 bases from J, with 9 bases in between. In DNA, the CDR3 is TGTGCCAGCAGCCCGGGAGACGAAGCTTTCTTT. Its translation: CASSPGDEAFF.

The genes are TRBV21-1 and TRBJ2-3; the D call TRBD1 from the table was never checked on the DNA. TRBV21-1 is described as a pseudogene. The CDR3 totals 15 residues. The CDR3 nucleotides are TGTGCCAGCAGCAAGGGGGCCCCTTGCACAGATACGCAGTATTTT. Encoded protein: CASSKGAPCTDTQYF.

The V gene is TRBV12-5, the J gene TRBJ2-3; D may be TRBD2 (6 bases). This CDR3 has 14 residues. V dropped 10 bases and J dropped 2 bases, with 16 bases sitting between them. Germline CDR1 and CDR2: LGHNT and FRNRAP. CDR3 amino acids: CATRSGETTDTQYF. The CDR3 bases are TGTGCTACCCGGTCGGGGGAGACCACAGATACGCAGTATTTT.

V and J are TRBV21-1 and TRBJ2-7; the D call in the table, TRBD1, was not verified against the DNA. TRBV21-1 is an annotated pseudogene. The CDR3 spans 15 residues. CDR3 bases: TGTGCCAGCAGCACCATGTTTAGGGGTTCCTACGAGCAGTACTTC. Its translation is CASSTMFRGSYEQYF.

This chain uses TRBV30 with TRBJ2-7; D unresolved. Germline V gene data show CDR1 as GTSNPN and CDR2 as SVGIG (reference sequence). The CDR3 has 13 residues. V dropped 4 bases and J dropped 3 bases, with 13 bases sitting between them. The CDR3: CAWTHLQSYEQYF. The CDR3 DNA sequence: TGTGCCTGGACCCACCTCCAGAGCTACGAGCAGTACTTC.

The V and J genes are TRBV14 and TRBJ2-1; no reliable D call. This CDR3 spans 13 amino acids. CDR1 SGHDN and CDR2 FVKESK come from the germline V gene. Deletions cut 4 bases from V and 8 bases from J, with 12 bases between. For the CDR3, the DNA is TGTGCCAGCAGCCCCCCGGCGAGTTATGAGCAGTTCTTC. Translation gives CASSPPASYEQFF.

V gene TRBV6-6 combines with J gene TRBJ2-5; TRBD1 matches at 8 bases. The CDR3 has 13 residues. In germline, CDR1 is MNHNY, CDR2 SVGAGI (reference sequence). After removal of 6 bases from V and 5 bases from J, the junction contained 5 bases not matched to a gene. CDR3 protein: CASSPGGKETQYF. CDR3 DNA: TGTGCCAGCAGCCCAGGGGGCAAGGAGACCCAGTACTTC.

The chain combines TRBV5-1 with TRBJ1-2; 7 nucleotides match TRBD1. The ends lost 1 base at V and 6 bases at J; junction bases unmatched: 9. In germline, CDR1 is SGHRS, CDR2 YFSETQ. CDR3 length: 15 residues. CDR3 sequence (DNA): TGCGCCAGCAGCTTGCAGGCCACAGGGGAGGATGGCTACACCTTC. Translated, it gives CASSLQATGEDGYTF.

The chain has TRBV7-9 and TRBJ2-3; weak D call: TRBD2 (7 bases). CDR1 SEHNR and CDR2 FQNEAQ come from the germline V gene (reference sequence). The CDR3 consists of 16 residues. Trimming stripped 2 bases from V and 7 bases from J, with 19 bases between. The CDR3 is CASSLSEGGDTYTQYF. The DNA for the CDR3 is TGTGCCAGCAGCTTAAGTGAGGGGGGGGATACTTATACGCAGTATTTT.

The CDR3 loop is CSARDSYGYTF. The CDR3 DNA is TGCAGTGCGCGGGACAGCTATGGCTACACCTTC. The rearrangement links TRBV20-1 to TRBJ1-2, with TRBD1 matching 7 bases. V lost 6 bases and J lost 4; bases outside the gene matches: 2. This CDR3 has 11 amino acids. Germline loops: CDR1 DFQATT, CDR2 SNEGSKA (reference sequence).

This clone was seen once. This chain links TRBV5-4 with TRBJ1-1; D not resolved. The V gene's germline CDR1 is SGHNT and CDR2 YYREEE (reference sequence). CDR3 length equals 12 residues. Trimming shortened V by 3 bases and J by 8 bases, and 11 bases separated the two germline ends. The CDR3 loop is CASSSGGAEAFF. In DNA, the CDR3 is TGTGCCAGCAGCTCGGGAGGTGCGGAAGCTTTCTTT.